A selection of T cell receptor beta chains follows, all from one sample in a study of blood T cell repertoires in COVID-19. The assay was immunoSEQ multiplex PCR, and TCRdb's table has in-frame clones only and misses some. The sample lists about 140,000 clones; over 85% were seen once. Sequencing input: peripheral blood. The origin of the receptors is a human donor in a cohort sampled during active COVID-19. Each CDR3 is given with its conserved first and last residue. The order of the fields is CDR3 DNA, CDR3 protein, V gene, J gene, D gene, clone size. D genes are given only for firm matches. Part of the rows lack a size; the others show once, few, many or a class for expanded clones.

CDR3 DNA: TGTGCCATCAGTGAGTCTCGGGAAGCTTTCTTT; CDR3 protein: CAISESREAFF; V gene: TRBV10-3; J gene: TRBJ1-1; D gene: NA; clone size: NA
CDR3 DNA: TGTGCCAGCAGTTACAGAGGGGGTTACGAGCAGTACTTC; CDR3 protein: CASSYRGGYEQYF; V gene: TRBV6-5; J gene: TRBJ2-7; D gene: NA; clone size: once
CDR3 DNA: TGTGCCAGCAGCTTGGGGACAACTTCACGGAGCACTGAAGCTTTCTTT; CDR3 protein: CASSLGTTSRSTEAFF; V gene: TRBV5-6; J gene: TRBJ1-1; D gene: NA; clone size: few
CDR3 DNA: TGTGCCAGCAGCTCCATCGGCGGACGGGGTGTAGCCAAAAACATTCAGTACTTC; CDR3 protein: CASSSIGGRGVAKNIQYF; V gene: TRBV7-9; J gene: TRBJ2-4; D gene: NA; clone size: NA
CDR3 DNA: TGCGCCAGCAGCTTGCTGGACAGGGCCACTGAAGCTTTCTTT; CDR3 protein: CASSLLDRATEAFF; V gene: TRBV5-1; J gene: TRBJ1-1; D gene: TRBD1; clone size: NA
CDR3 DNA: TGTGCCAGCAGTCGGGGGGCGGGAGATACGCAGTATTTT; CDR3 protein: CASSRGAGDTQYF; V gene: TRBV6-5; J gene: TRBJ2-3; D gene: NA; clone size: NA
CDR3 DNA: TGCGCCAGCAGCCACACACAGGGGCTCACTGAAGCTTTCTTT; CDR3 protein: CASSHTQGLTEAFF; V gene: TRBV4-3; J gene: TRBJ1-1; D gene: TRBD1; clone size: NA
CDR3 DNA: TGTGCCAGCACCGAGGCGTATGGACTAGCGGAATACAATGAGCAGTTCTTC; CDR3 protein: CASTEAYGLAEYNEQFF; V gene: TRBV2; J gene: TRBJ2-1; D gene: TRBD2; clone size: NA
CDR3 DNA: TGTGCCAGCAGACAAGGCGACAGGGGAAACACCATATATTTT; CDR3 protein: CASRQGDRGNTIYF; V gene: TRBV27; J gene: TRBJ1-3; D gene: NA; clone size: NA
CDR3 DNA: TGCAGCGTTGAAGATTTAAGAGATACCGGGGAGCTGTTTTTT; CDR3 protein: CSVEDLRDTGELFF; V gene: TRBV29-1; J gene: TRBJ2-2; D gene: NA; clone size: NA
CDR3 DNA: TGTGCCAGCAGTGAAGCGCCAGGGCCACCCTACGAGCAGTACTTC; CDR3 protein: CASSEAPGPPYEQYF; V gene: TRBV2; J gene: TRBJ2-7; D gene: NA; clone size: NA
CDR3 DNA: TGTGCCAGTGGGCCCAGGGGGGCCTATGGCTACACCTTC; CDR3 protein: CASGPRGAYGYTF; V gene: TRBV19; J gene: TRBJ1-2; D gene: TRBD1; clone size: NA
CDR3 DNA: TGTGCCAGCAGCTTCGGGACAGGGAGGGTGAACTATGGCTACACCTTC; CDR3 protein: CASSFGTGRVNYGYTF; V gene: TRBV7-8; J gene: TRBJ1-2; D gene: TRBD1; clone size: NA
CDR3 DNA: TGTGCCAGTAGTCTTTTTGTGGAGGCGGACACTGAAGCTTTCTTT; CDR3 protein: CASSLFVEADTEAFF; V gene: TRBV19; J gene: TRBJ1-1; D gene: NA; clone size: NA
CDR3 DNA: TGTGCCAGCAGTTACCGTAGCGGGAGTCGGATGTGGGAGCAGTACTTC; CDR3 protein: CASSYRSGSRMWEQYF; V gene: TRBV6-5; J gene: TRBJ2-7; D gene: TRBD2; clone size: NA
CDR3 DNA: TGTGCCAGCAGCTTAGGACTCCTGCGGGAGGGATGCAATCAGCCCCAGCATTTT; CDR3 protein: CASSLGLLREGCNQPQHF; V gene: TRBV7-4; J gene: TRBJ1-5; D gene: NA; clone size: NA
CDR3 DNA: TGTGCCAGCAGTTTATTAGCAGGGTCACCCCTCCACTTT; CDR3 protein: CASSLLAGSPLHF; V gene: TRBV27; J gene: TRBJ1-6; D gene: NA; clone size: NA
CDR3 DNA: TGTGCCAGCAGCCACCGGCGGACAGGGGGTTGGCAGCCCCAGCATTTT; CDR3 protein: CASSHRRTGGWQPQHF; V gene: TRBV7-8; J gene: TRBJ1-5; D gene: TRBD1; clone size: NA
CDR3 DNA: TGCAGCGTTGAAGGGGGGACATCTTTT; CDR3 protein: CSVEGGTSF; V gene: TRBV29-1; J gene: TRBJ1-1; D gene: NA; clone size: NA
CDR3 DNA: TGTGCCAGCAGCTTAGTGTCGACATTTTACGGCTACACCTTC; CDR3 protein: CASSLVSTFYGYTF; V gene: TRBV11-2; J gene: TRBJ1-2; D gene: NA; clone size: NA
CDR3 DNA: TGCGCCAGCAGCTTGAGTGAGGAGACCCAGTACTTC; CDR3 protein: CASSLSEETQYF; V gene: TRBV5-1; J gene: TRBJ2-5; D gene: NA; clone size: NA
CDR3 DNA: TGTGCCAGCAGAGAACAGGGGGCGTACGAGCAGTACTTC; CDR3 protein: CASREQGAYEQYF; V gene: TRBV7-2; J gene: TRBJ2-7; D gene: TRBD1; clone size: NA
CDR3 DNA: TGTGCCAGCAGTCAGCCGGGGGACGAGCAGTACTTC; CDR3 protein: CASSQPGDEQYF; V gene: TRBV6-5; J gene: TRBJ2-7; D gene: NA; clone size: few
CDR3 DNA: TGTGCCAGCTCACCCCCGTGGCGGGGGGGCATGCACGAGCAGTACTTC; CDR3 protein: CASSPPWRGGMHEQYF; V gene: TRBV18; J gene: TRBJ2-7; D gene: TRBD2; clone size: NA
CDR3 DNA: TGCAGCGTCGCCGGGACTAGCGGGGGTAACTCCTACAATGAGCAGTTCTTC; CDR3 protein: CSVAGTSGGNSYNEQFF; V gene: TRBV29-1; J gene: TRBJ2-1; D gene: TRBD2; clone size: NA
CDR3 DNA: TGTGCCGGAAACCCGGGACAGGCGTCGTATGGCTACACCTTC; CDR3 protein: CAGNPGQASYGYTF; V gene: TRBV6-5; J gene: TRBJ1-2; D gene: TRBD1; clone size: NA
CDR3 DNA: TGTGCCAGCAGCTTGGAAACAGGGTCCACTGAAGCTTTCTTT; CDR3 protein: CASSLETGSTEAFF; V gene: TRBV5-4; J gene: TRBJ1-1; D gene: NA; clone size: NA
CDR3 DNA: TGTGCCAGCAGCGTAGAAAGGGGGCGCTTCTCTGGGGCCAACGTCCTGACTTTC; CDR3 protein: CASSVERGRFSGANVLTF; V gene: TRBV9; J gene: TRBJ2-6; D gene: TRBD1; clone size: once
CDR3 DNA: TGTGCCAGCAGCCAATCCGGACAGGGGCACTCCTACGAGCAGTACTTC; CDR3 protein: CASSQSGQGHSYEQYF; V gene: TRBV3-1/TRBV3-2; J gene: TRBJ2-7; D gene: TRBD1; clone size: once
CDR3 DNA: TGTGCCAGCAGCCGTAAAAGGACAGCGATCACAGATACGCAGTATTTT; CDR3 protein: CASSRKRTAITDTQYF; V gene: TRBV9; J gene: TRBJ2-3; D gene: NA; clone size: NA
CDR3 DNA: TGTGCCAGCAGCTTAAGGTGGAGTAACCCTGAAGCTTTCTTT; CDR3 protein: CASSLRWSNPEAFF; V gene: TRBV7-8; J gene: TRBJ1-1; D gene: NA; clone size: NA
CDR3 DNA: TGTGCCACTACAGGGTTCCCCACAGATACGCAGTATTTT; CDR3 protein: CATTGFPTDTQYF; V gene: TRBV7-8; J gene: TRBJ2-3; D gene: NA; clone size: NA
CDR3 DNA: TGTGCCAGCAGCGCCGGGACTAGCCGGGACACCGGGGAGCTGTTTTTT; CDR3 protein: CASSAGTSRDTGELFF; V gene: TRBV9; J gene: TRBJ2-2; D gene: TRBD2; clone size: NA
CDR3 DNA: TGTGCCAGCAGCCAAGATCCAGCGGGGGCCTCTATTGGTGAGCAGTTCTTC; CDR3 protein: CASSQDPAGASIGEQFF; V gene: TRBV4-2; J gene: TRBJ2-1; D gene: TRBD2; clone size: NA
CDR3 DNA: TGTGCCAGCAGCTTAGGAAGTATAGTCACCGGGGAGCTGTTTTTT; CDR3 protein: CASSLGSIVTGELFF; V gene: TRBV13; J gene: TRBJ2-2; D gene: NA; clone size: NA
CDR3 DNA: TGTGCCAGCAGTCCGGGACTAGCGGGGGTGAACACCGGGGAGCTGTTTTTT; CDR3 protein: CASSPGLAGVNTGELFF; V gene: TRBV27; J gene: TRBJ2-2; D gene: TRBD2; clone size: NA
CDR3 DNA: TGTGCCAGCAGTTATGGAGGGGGCAGGGGGTATCAGCCCCAGCATTTT; CDR3 protein: CASSYGGGRGYQPQHF; V gene: TRBV6-6; J gene: TRBJ1-5; D gene: TRBD1; clone size: NA
CDR3 DNA: TGTGCCAGCAGCCGCTCGCGAGAAGGAGGGCCGAGGACAGATACGCAGTATTTT; CDR3 protein: CASSRSREGGPRTDTQYF; V gene: TRBV7-2; J gene: TRBJ2-3; D gene: NA; clone size: NA
CDR3 DNA: TGTGCCAGCAGCAAGCAGGGTGACAATCAGCCCCAGCATTTT; CDR3 protein: CASSKQGDNQPQHF; V gene: TRBV7-6; J gene: TRBJ1-5; D gene: NA; clone size: NA
CDR3 DNA: TGTGCCAGCAGTTATGAGCCGGCGGCTAACACCGGGGAGCTGTTTTTT; CDR3 protein: CASSYEPAANTGELFF; V gene: TRBV2; J gene: TRBJ2-2; D gene: NA; clone size: once
CDR3 DNA: TGCGCCAGCAGCCAAGATCCGGTGAACGGGGGGCTTTACAATGAGCAGTTCTTC; CDR3 protein: CASSQDPVNGGLYNEQFF; V gene: TRBV4-3; J gene: TRBJ2-1; D gene: NA; clone size: NA
CDR3 DNA: TGTGCCAGCTCACCGGACAGGGGGAAAGGAAACACCATATATTTT; CDR3 protein: CASSPDRGKGNTIYF; V gene: TRBV18; J gene: TRBJ1-3; D gene: TRBD1; clone size: NA
CDR3 DNA: TGCGCCAGCACGATGGCGGGGGGGCTCCCCACCGGGGAGCTGTTTTTT; CDR3 protein: CASTMAGGLPTGELFF; V gene: TRBV10-2; J gene: TRBJ2-2; D gene: TRBD2; clone size: NA
CDR3 DNA: TGTGCCAGCAGCTTGGTGCAGGTTCGTGGCTACACCTTC; CDR3 protein: CASSLVQVRGYTF; V gene: TRBV5-8; J gene: TRBJ1-2; D gene: NA; clone size: NA
CDR3 DNA: TGTGCCAGCAGTCAAGGGGGTTACACCGGGGAGCTGTTTTTT; CDR3 protein: CASSQGGYTGELFF; V gene: TRBV7-3; J gene: TRBJ2-2; D gene: NA; clone size: few
CDR3 DNA: TGTGCCAGCAGACTAGCGGGCCTCTACGAGCAGTACTTC; CDR3 protein: CASRLAGLYEQYF; V gene: TRBV7-8; J gene: TRBJ2-7; D gene: TRBD2; clone size: NA
CDR3 DNA: TGCGCCAGCAGCTTGGAGGGGGTTTGGGAGAACACTGAAGCTTTCTTT; CDR3 protein: CASSLEGVWENTEAFF; V gene: TRBV5-1; J gene: TRBJ1-1; D gene: NA; clone size: NA
CDR3 DNA: TGTGCCATCAGTGAGGGGGCTCAATTGGGTGAAAAACTGTTTTTT; CDR3 protein: CAISEGAQLGEKLFF; V gene: TRBV10-3; J gene: TRBJ1-4; D gene: NA; clone size: NA
CDR3 DNA: TGTGCCAGCAGCTGGAGGCGAGCGGGGGAGGGAGATACGCAGTATTTT; CDR3 protein: CASSWRRAGEGDTQYF; V gene: TRBV7-2; J gene: TRBJ2-3; D gene: TRBD2; clone size: NA
CDR3 DNA: TGCGCCAGCAGCTTGGCCGTCAGGGGGACCGGGGAGCTGTTTTTT; CDR3 protein: CASSLAVRGTGELFF; V gene: TRBV5-1; J gene: TRBJ2-2; D gene: TRBD1; clone size: NA